This entry concerns a single T cell receptor beta chain. This clonotype came up many times. It lacks a known antigen. No quality values exist for individual bases; no much larger clone is one base distant. The source of the sample is a study of T cells after yellow fever vaccination (dated by TCRdb to the late 2010s). For the study in its entirety: The SMART-Seq v4 Ultra Low Input RNA kit was used to prepare libraries from fractions with low cell numbers. To follow T-cell clones before and after both primary and booster YFV17D yellow fever vaccination, bulk TCR alpha and beta repertoires underwent longitudinal sequencing. Bulk PBMC replicates and cell subsets were isolated from blood drawn at multiple timepoints before and after both primary and secondary immunization. The cohort comprised two healthy male donors, one aged 18 to 29 and one aged 30 to 39 years. Beyond this particular receptor, the publication reports: Compared with the primary T-cell response, the secondary T-cell response was faster but weaker, reaching its peak on day 5 rather than on day 15. After the booster, most clones that had expanded after primary vaccination were detected again (around 97% of CD4 and more than 80% of CD8), suggesting broad maintenance of memory. Because only a couple of donors were included in the study, the extent to which the findings can be generalized is limited. Because abundant contaminating clonotypes from the bulk population could be contained in FACS-sorted repertoires, computational filtering was required. A small share of clonotypes occurred in both CD4 and CD8 compartments, likely arising from convergent recombination.

Clipping removes 4 bases from V and 0 bases from J, with 3 as the unmatched junction base count. The germline V gene specifies SGHRS as CDR1 and YFSETQ as CDR2. The CDR3 goes from the cysteine to the phenylalanine over 15 residues. The CDR3 DNA has 45 bases and is translated from base 1. The sequencer was an Illumina NovaSeq 6000. TCR cDNA was made using 5'RACE template switching, a step that added a universal primer site and unique molecular identifiers. Priming for cDNA synthesis came from both the TCR alpha and TCR beta constant segments. Libraries were amplified in two PCR steps, with sample barcodes and sequencing adapters added in the second step. Sequencing of libraries was done on Illumina HiSeq 2500 (2x100 bp) or NovaSeq (2x150 bp). The authors' pipeline ran thus. Reads were demultiplexed and collapsed into UMI consensus sequences with MIGEC, and V(D)J alignment was performed with MiXCR. Vaccine-responding clonotypes were identified with edgeR using replicate PBMC samples, with FDR below 0.01 and a log2 fold change above 5 up to day 15 being required. Each bulk clonotype was labeled CD4 or CD8 based on which sequenced repertoire, CD4 or CD8, contained the clonotype at higher abundance. TCRdb's own reprocessing of the public reads used fastp at Q25 and MiXCR and kept productive beta chains. Every entry covers one CDR3 protein and lists the most common genes and DNA from its rows. The V and J calls come from TCRdb's annotation, not from the publication. Here the sample has some 350,000 distinct CDR3 sequences; around 4.1% occur a single time. In total, the top ten clones hold roughly 26% of the sample.

This specimen's treatment or condition label, per the study, means: live attenuated yellow fever vaccine strain. At each blood-draw timepoint, two biological replicates of bulk PBMCs were collected. PBMCs were isolated from peripheral blood using a standard Ficoll-Paque protocol. TriZol was used to extract RNA from bulk PBMCs, CD4 and CD8 fractions, and dextramer-positive and dextramer-negative fractions. This receptor was identified in a man between 18 and 29 years old who received the YFV17D yellow fever vaccine. Sequencing was performed on PBMCs, taken 5 days after the yellow fever booster vaccination. The sequence is built from TRBV5-1 and TRBJ2-2, and 7 bases in between align with TRBD2. The encoded CDR3 is CASSPSGTNTGELFF. Here is the DNA: TGCGCCAGCAGCCCGAGCGGGACGAACACCGGGGAGCTGTTTTTT.